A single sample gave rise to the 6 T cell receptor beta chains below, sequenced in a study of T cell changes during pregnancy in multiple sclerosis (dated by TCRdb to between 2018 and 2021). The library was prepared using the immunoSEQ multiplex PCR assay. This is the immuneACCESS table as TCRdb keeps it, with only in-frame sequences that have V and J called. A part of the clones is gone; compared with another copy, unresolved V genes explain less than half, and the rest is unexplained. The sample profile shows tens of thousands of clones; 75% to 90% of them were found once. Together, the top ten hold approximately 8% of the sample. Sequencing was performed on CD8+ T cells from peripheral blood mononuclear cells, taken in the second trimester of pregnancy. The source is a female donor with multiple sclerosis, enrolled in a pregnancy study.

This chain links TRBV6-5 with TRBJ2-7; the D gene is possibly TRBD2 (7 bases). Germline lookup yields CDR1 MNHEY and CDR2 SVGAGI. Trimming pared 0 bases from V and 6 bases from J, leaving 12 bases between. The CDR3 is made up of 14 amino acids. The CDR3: CASSYSGGLGEQYF. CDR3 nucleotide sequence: TGTGCCAGCAGTTACTCGGGGGGGCTGGGCGAGCAGTACTTC.

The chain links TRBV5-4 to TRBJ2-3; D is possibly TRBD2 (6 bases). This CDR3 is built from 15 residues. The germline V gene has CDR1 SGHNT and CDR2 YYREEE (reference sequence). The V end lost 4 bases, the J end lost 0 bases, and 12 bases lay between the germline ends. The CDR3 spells CASSNSGSSTDTQYF. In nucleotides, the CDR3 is TGTGCCAGCAGCAATAGCGGATCTAGCACAGATACGCAGTATTTT.

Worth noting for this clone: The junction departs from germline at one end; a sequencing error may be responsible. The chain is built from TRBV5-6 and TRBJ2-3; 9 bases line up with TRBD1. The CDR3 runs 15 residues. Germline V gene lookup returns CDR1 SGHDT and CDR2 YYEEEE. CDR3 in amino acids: CASCLGQGVTDTQYF. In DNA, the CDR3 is TGTGCCAGCTGCTTGGGACAGGGAGTCACAGATACGCAGTATTTT.

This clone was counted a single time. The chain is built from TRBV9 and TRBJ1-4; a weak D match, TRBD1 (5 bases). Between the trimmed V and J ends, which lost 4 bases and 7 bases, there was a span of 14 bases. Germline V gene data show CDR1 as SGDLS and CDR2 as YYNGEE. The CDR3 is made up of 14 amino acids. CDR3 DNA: TGTGCCAGCAGCACCAGTCGGGGGTTTGAAAAACTGTTTTTT. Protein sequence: CASSTSRGFEKLFF.

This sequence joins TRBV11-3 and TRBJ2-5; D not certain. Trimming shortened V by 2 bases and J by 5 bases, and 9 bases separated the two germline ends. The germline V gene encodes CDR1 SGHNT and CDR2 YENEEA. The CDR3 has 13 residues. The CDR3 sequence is CASSLPPGETQYF. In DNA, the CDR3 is TGTGCCAGCAGCTTACCCCCAGGCGAGACCCAGTACTTC.

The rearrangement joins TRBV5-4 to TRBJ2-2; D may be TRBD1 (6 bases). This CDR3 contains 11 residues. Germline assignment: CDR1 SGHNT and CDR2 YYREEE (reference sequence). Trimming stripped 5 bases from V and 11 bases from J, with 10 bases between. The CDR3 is CASRAGTELFF. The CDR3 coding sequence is TGTGCCAGCAGAGCCGGGACAGAGCTGTTTTTT. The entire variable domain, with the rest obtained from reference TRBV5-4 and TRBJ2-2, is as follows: ETGVTQSPTHLIKTRGQQVTLRCSSQSGHNTVSWYQQALGQGPQFIFQYYREEENGRGNFPPRFSGLQFPNYSSELNVNALELDDSALYLCASRAGTELFFGEGSRLTVL.